The next 27 T cell receptor beta chains were all read from a single sample in a study of shared clonotypes between healthy human individuals. This table comes from immunoSEQ multiplex PCR, and its TCRdb copy is limited to in-frame clones, with some not included. The sample has millions of clones, 85% to 95% seen once. Input material: naive CD4+ T cells sorted from blood. This sample's subset: CD45RA+ positively selected. The receptors originated from a man between 18 and 29 years old in good health.

Details on this clone: At one end the junction does not follow the germline gene, possibly because of a read error. The V and J genes are TRBV5-4 and TRBJ2-3; weak D call: TRBD1 (5 bases). The CDR3 is made up of 14 amino acids. Germline loops: CDR1 SGHNT, CDR2 YYREEE (reference sequence). CDR3 nucleotide sequence: TGTGCCAACAGCTTGGGGCAGAGCACAGATACGCAGTATTTT. Translation gives CANSLGQSTDTQYF. The full variable domain, rest sourced from reference TRBV5-4 and TRBJ2-3, is ETGVTQSPTHLIKTRGQQVTLRCSSQSGHNTVSWYQQALGQGPQFIFQYYREEENGRGNFPPRFSGLQFPNYSSELNVNALELDDSALYLCANSLGQSTDTQYFGPGTRLTVL.

Points on this clone: The identical CDR3 is also encoded by other nucleotide sequences in the sample. V gene TRBV6-5 combines with J gene TRBJ1-6, with unresolved D. Trimming left V 6 bases short and J 0 bases short, with 6 bases between. Germline CDR1 MNHEY, CDR2 SVGAGI. CDR3 length: 14 amino acids. In nucleotides, the CDR3 is TGTGCCAGCAGCCCTGGCTCCTATAATTCACCCCTCCACTTT. Protein product: CASSPGSYNSPLHF.

On this clone: Mismatch with germline at one junction end may stem from a read error. The chain joins TRBV4-1 to TRBJ1-2; 9 bases are shared with TRBD1. The CDR3 extends over 15 amino acids. Germline values: CDR1 MGHRA, CDR2 YSYEKL. The CDR3 is CASSQEEGTGRWEGF. In DNA form, the CDR3 reads TGCGCCAGCAGCCAAGAGGAGGGGACAGGGAGATGGGAGGGCTTC.

V usage is TRBV7-2 and J usage is TRBJ2-1, with 10 bases identical to TRBD2. In germline, CDR1 is SGHTA, CDR2 FQGNSA. The CDR3 loop spans 12 amino acids. V lost 4 bases and J lost 13; bases outside the gene matches: 4. The CDR3 sequence is CASSSGTSAQFF. CDR3 in DNA: TGTGCCAGCAGCTCCGGGACTAGCGCACAGTTCTTC.

Here the CDR3 DNA reads TGTGCCATCAGTGAGTCGAGTATAGCCAAAAACATTCAGTACTTC. Its protein product is CAISESSIAKNIQYF. The chain uses TRBV10-3 and TRBJ2-4; D gene ambiguous. This CDR3 is built from 15 residues. Germline V gives CDR1 ENHRY, CDR2 SYGVKD. Trimming pared 0 bases from V and 0 bases from J, leaving 6 bases between.

The gene calls are TRBV4-2 and TRBJ2-5; D is possibly TRBD2 (5 bases). There are 14 residues in the CDR3. Germline V gene sequence: CDR1 LGHNA, CDR2 YNFKEQ. The V and J ends lost 1 base and 4 bases respectively, with 10 bases between them. This CDR3 is CASSQGGWTETQYF. Here the CDR3 DNA reads TGTGCCAGCAGCCAAGGAGGGTGGACAGAGACCCAGTACTTC.

The V call is TRBV10-2, the J call TRBJ1-5; D is ambiguous. The germline CDR1 and CDR2 sequences are WSHSY and SAAADI. This CDR3 region has 13 residues. V was cut by 10 bases and J by 3 bases, with 13 bases left in between. In nucleotides, the CDR3 is TGCGCCACCAAAGAAACAGTCAATCAGCCCCAGCATTTT. As protein: CATKETVNQPQHF.

In the case of this clone: The sample contains more than one DNA sequence encoding this CDR3. This chain connects TRBV18 to TRBJ1-1, with a possible D match to TRBD1 (5 bases). Trimming removed 3 bases from V and 0 bases from J, with 8 bases in between. Per the germline V gene, CDR1 is KGHSH and CDR2 is LQKENI. The CDR3 totals 14 residues. The CDR3 coding sequence is TGTGCCAGCTCACCTGACAGTTTGAACACTGAAGCTTTCTTT. Translated: CASSPDSLNTEAFF.

The genes are TRBV10-3 and TRBJ1-1; D is ambiguous. V was shortened by 0 bases and J by 7 bases, with 9 bases between the two germline ends. In germline, CDR1 is ENHRY, CDR2 SYGVKD. The CDR3 is 13 amino acids. CDR3 sequence: CAISESFIGEAFF. CDR3 nucleotides: TGTGCCATCAGTGAGTCGTTTATAGGTGAAGCTTTCTTT.

The chain carries TRBV19 and TRBJ1-5, with a possible D match to TRBD1 (5 bases). The ends were cut back, 9 bases at V and 3 bases at J, with 9 bases in the middle. This CDR3 spans 12 amino acids. The germline CDR1 and CDR2 sequences are LNHDA and SQIVND (reference sequence). CDR3 coding DNA: TGTGCCAGCCGACAGTCCAATCAGCCCCAGCATTTT. Protein sequence: CASRQSNQPQHF. Complete variable domain (other parts from reference TRBV19 and TRBJ1-5): DGGITQSPKYLFRKEGQNVTLSCEQNLNHDAMYWYRQDPGQGLRLIYYSQIVNDFQKGDIAEGYSVSREKKESFPLTVTSAQKNPTAFYLCASRQSNQPQHFGDGTRLSIL.

The chain combines TRBV4-1 with TRBJ1-3, with D unclear. Trimming shortened V by 1 base and J by 0 bases, and 10 bases separated the two germline ends. In germline, CDR1 is MGHRA, CDR2 YSYEKL. The CDR3 covers 16 residues. CDR3 bases: TGCGCCAGCAGCCAAGGGGAGTCCTACTCTGGAAACACCATATATTTT. Translated, it gives CASSQGESYSGNTIYF.

The chain is built from TRBV5-4 and TRBJ2-2; D possibly corresponds to TRBD2 (6 bases). From germline, CDR1 is SGHNT and CDR2 YYREEE (reference sequence). Trimming cost V 4 bases and J 0 bases, with 7 bases left between them. The CDR3 sequence is 14 residues long. CDR3 region: CASSRGANTGELFF. The DNA for the CDR3 is TGTGCCAGCAGCCGCGGGGCGAACACCGGGGAGCTGTTTTTT.

CDR3 DNA: TGTGCCAGCAGCCCTTTAAGGGACAGCCTTACCTACAATGAGCAGTTCTTC. Residues: CASSPLRDSLTYNEQFF. The chain has TRBV7-9 and TRBJ2-1, with TRBD1 matching over 7 bases. Germline assignment: CDR1 SEHNR and CDR2 FQNEAQ (reference sequence). CDR3 size: 17 residues. J gave up 2 bases and V 5 bases, and 12 bases lay outside the gene matches. The complete variable domain, with remaining parts taken from reference TRBV7-9 and TRBJ2-1, reads DTGVSQNPRHKITKRGQNVTFRCDPISEHNRLYWYRQTLGQGPEFLTYFQNEAQLEKSRLLSDRFSAERPKGSFSTLEIQRTEQGDSAMYLCASSPLRDSLTYNEQFFGPGTRLTVL.

The V and J genes are TRBV30 and TRBJ2-1, with D possibly being TRBD2 (6 bases). Germline V gene sequence: CDR1 GTSNPN, CDR2 SVGIG (reference sequence). CDR3 length: 13 residues. V was trimmed by 3 bases and J by 6 bases, leaving 12 bases between them. CDR3: CAWRAGTCNEQFF. CDR3 DNA sequence: TGTGCCTGGAGGGCGGGGACCTGCAATGAGCAGTTCTTC.

This clone was seen only once. This sequence joins TRBV19 and TRBJ1-2, with TRBD1 matching over 8 bases. Germline V gives CDR1 LNHDA, CDR2 SQIVND (reference sequence). Losses at the gene ends were 2 bases for V and 4 bases for J; bases not matched to a gene: 3. The CDR3 is made up of 14 amino acids. CDR3 protein: CASSIPGGSYGYTF. CDR3 bases: TGTGCCAGTAGTATACCAGGGGGCAGCTATGGCTACACCTTC.

The chain carries TRBV27 and TRBJ1-5, with D possibly being TRBD1 (5 bases). The CDR3 has 16 amino acids. The germline gives CDR1 MNHEY, CDR2 SMNVEV (reference sequence). V shed 5 bases and J shed 2 bases, with 16 bases lying between them. CDR3 DNA: TGTGCCAGCAGTCCCAGGGAGAAATCAGGCAATCAGCCCCAGCATTTT. Translating it yields CASSPREKSGNQPQHF.

The chain joins TRBV30 to TRBJ1-5; D is perhaps TRBD1 (5 bases). Germline lookup yields CDR1 GTSNPN and CDR2 SVGIG (reference sequence). The V gene lost 1 base and the J gene lost 7 bases, with 11 bases spanning the gap. This CDR3 has 13 amino acids. CDR3 protein: CAWSGSGTQPQHF. In DNA, the CDR3 is TGTGCCTGGAGTGGGTCAGGGACCCAGCCCCAGCATTTT.

As for this clone: This may arise from a read error, as a much more abundant clone is one base away. This chain links TRBV28 with TRBJ2-7; D ambiguous. Trimming removed 6 bases from V and 3 bases from J, with 9 bases in between. From germline, CDR1 is MDHEN and CDR2 SYDVKM. The CDR3 contains 12 residues. DNA of the CDR3: TGTGCCAGCAGGGCGATGGTCTACGAGCAGTACTTC. Translating gives CASRAMVYEQYF.

With respect to this clone: Other nucleotide sequences in the sample specify the same CDR3. This sequence joins TRBV5-1 and TRBJ2-7, with D possibly being TRBD2 (5 bases). Germline V lookup: CDR1 SGHRS, CDR2 YFSETQ. The CDR3 runs to 13 residues. Trimming cost V 2 bases and J 1 base, with 7 bases left between them. In nucleotides, the CDR3 is TGCGCCAGCAGCTTAGGGAGTTCCTACGAGCAGTACTTC. The encoded protein is CASSLGSSYEQYF.

This clone was found once. The chain is built from TRBV28 and TRBJ1-2; D remains ambiguous. V dropped 2 bases and J dropped 2 bases, with 9 bases sitting between them. This CDR3 comprises 14 residues. Germline V CDR1 and CDR2: MDHEN, SYDVKM. The CDR3 nucleotides read TGTGCCAGCAGTTTAGCGTGGTCCAACTATGGCTACACCTTC. Translated: CASSLAWSNYGYTF.

This chain uses TRBV10-3 with TRBJ1-2, with TRBD1 as a possible D gene (6 bases). Trimming stripped 4 bases from V and 8 bases from J, with 14 bases between. CDR1 and CDR2 (germline): ENHRY, SYGVKD. CDR3 length: 13 residues. Written as DNA, the CDR3 is TGTGCCATCAGTGCCGGGGGGCAGCGGGGCTACACCTTC. It codes for CAISAGGQRGYTF.

This chain joins TRBV5-1 and TRBJ2-2; D tentatively fits TRBD1 or TRBD2 (7 bases each). Germline-derived CDR1 and CDR2 are SGHRS and YFSETQ. The CDR3 spans 15 residues. The V end was cut by 4 bases, the J end by 5 bases, with 15 bases between. The CDR3 coding sequence is TGCGCCAGCAGCAGCGGGACAGAATCTACCGGGGAGCTGTTTTTT. Its translation: CASSSGTESTGELFF. The full variable domain, completed using reference TRBV5-1 and TRBJ2-2, is KAGVTQTPRYLIKTRGQQVTLSCSPISGHRSVSWYQQTPGQGLQFLFEYFSETQRNKGNFPGRFSGRQFSNSRSEMNVSTLELGDSALYLCASSSGTESTGELFFGEGSRLTVL.

V usage is TRBV9 and J usage is TRBJ2-4; perhaps TRBD1 as D (6 bases). This CDR3 is built from 14 residues. Germline CDR1 reads SGDLS; CDR2 reads YYNGEE. Trimming cost V 3 bases and J 1 base, with 8 bases left between them. The DNA for the CDR3 is TGTGCCAGCAGCGCACAGGGCGCCAAAAACATTCAGTACTTC. Translation: CASSAQGAKNIQYF.

This clone was observed a handful of times. A single base separates this from a much larger clone, so it may be a read error. Other DNA sequences within the sample encode an identical CDR3. The rearrangement joins TRBV30 to TRBJ1-1; D ambiguous. V lost 0 bases, J lost 0 bases, and 11 bases lay in between. Looked up from germline, CDR1 is GTSNPN and CDR2 is SVGIG (reference sequence). The CDR3 totals 15 residues. The CDR3 DNA sequence: TGTGCCTGGAGTGTACCAGGAAAGATGAACACTGAAGCTTTCTTT. As protein: CAWSVPGKMNTEAFF.

This rearrangement joins TRBV10-1 to TRBJ2-7; 9 bases match TRBD1. The ends lost 6 bases at V and 6 bases at J; junction bases unmatched: 0. The V gene's germline CDR1 is WNHNN and CDR2 SYGVQD (reference sequence). The CDR3 totals 11 residues. The CDR3 here is CASRTGGEQYF. As DNA, the CDR3 is TGCGCCAGCAGGACAGGGGGCGAGCAGTACTTC.

CDR3 sequence (DNA): TGTGCCAGCAGTGAGCCCATTTCCGAGCAGTACTTC. Its protein product is CASSEPISEQYF. This chain uses TRBV6-1 with TRBJ2-7, with D uncertain. V was clipped by 3 bases and J by 6 bases, with 9 bases between them. Germline assignment: CDR1 MNHNS and CDR2 SASEGT. This CDR3 is 12 amino acids long.

Details on this clone: Possible read error: a much larger clone is one base away. Other DNA variants within this sample encode the same CDR3. The chain couples TRBV30 to TRBJ1-1, with D possibly being TRBD1 (6 bases). From germline, CDR1 is GTSNPN and CDR2 SVGIG (reference sequence). CDR3 length: 11 amino acids. CDR3 DNA sequence: TGTGCCTGGATGACAAGGGGGGAAGCCTTCTTT. Amino acid sequence: CAWMTRGEAFF.